These T cell receptor beta chains were read from a single sample in a study of cytomegalovirus exposure and HLA in healthy donors. The method was immunoSEQ multiplex PCR; TCRdb's version includes in-frame clones alone and lacks a portion of them. The profile covers around 120,000 clones, with about 83% appearing a single time and 2.5% to 3% taken by the ten largest. The sample was PBMCs. Receptors originate from a woman in her thirties or forties in good health and CMV-seropositive. CDR3s include the opening cysteine and the closing phenylalanine or tryptophan. Each record gives: D gene, V gene, J gene, clone size, CDR3 DNA, CDR3 protein. The D gene is left open where the match is weak. Not all rows give a size; the values are once, few, many and, for expanded clones, a class.

d_gene: NA
v_gene: TRBV4-1
j_gene: TRBJ2-1
abundance: NA
CDR3nt: TGCGCCAGCAGCCGGTTCGCTTCCGGTGACACCTACAATGAGCAGTTCTTC
CDR3aa: CASSRFASGDTYNEQFF

d_gene: NA
v_gene: TRBV7-2
j_gene: TRBJ1-2
abundance: NA
CDR3nt: TGTGCCAGCAGCTTAGGCGGGGTGGGGTATGGCTACACCTTC
CDR3aa: CASSLGGVGYGYTF

d_gene: TRBD2
v_gene: TRBV30
j_gene: TRBJ2-7
abundance: NA
CDR3nt: TGTGCCTGGAGGACTAGCGGGAGCCACGAGCAGTACTTC
CDR3aa: CAWRTSGSHEQYF

d_gene: TRBD2
v_gene: TRBV6-1
j_gene: TRBJ2-7
abundance: NA
CDR3nt: TGTGCCAGCAGTGATTCGGGACTAGCGGACACCTACGAGCAGTACTTC
CDR3aa: CASSDSGLADTYEQYF

d_gene: TRBD1
v_gene: TRBV6-1
j_gene: TRBJ1-2
abundance: NA
CDR3nt: TGTGCCAGCAGTGAGTACAGGGGGCAGCGGTATGGCTACACCTTC
CDR3aa: CASSEYRGQRYGYTF

d_gene: TRBD2
v_gene: TRBV7-9
j_gene: TRBJ2-4
abundance: NA
CDR3nt: TGTGCCAGCAGCTTAGGGGGAGGGTCCAAAAACATTCAGTACTTC
CDR3aa: CASSLGGGSKNIQYF

d_gene: TRBD1
v_gene: TRBV6-5
j_gene: TRBJ1-2
abundance: NA
CDR3nt: TGTGCCAGCAGTTACTCGTTCCAGGGGGTTGGCTACACCTTC
CDR3aa: CASSYSFQGVGYTF

d_gene: TRBD1
v_gene: TRBV7-8
j_gene: TRBJ2-7
abundance: NA
CDR3nt: TGTGCCAGCAGCCCGTCCGGGACAGGGGTTTACGAGCAGTACTTC
CDR3aa: CASSPSGTGVYEQYF

d_gene: NA
v_gene: TRBV7-9
j_gene: TRBJ2-7
abundance: NA
CDR3nt: TGTGCCAGCAGCTTGGGGGGAGAAGAGCAGTACTTC
CDR3aa: CASSLGGEEQYF

d_gene: NA
v_gene: TRBV19
j_gene: TRBJ2-7
abundance: NA
CDR3nt: TGTGCCAGTAGTATACAACAGGGAAACGAGCAGTACTTC
CDR3aa: CASSIQQGNEQYF

d_gene: TRBD1
v_gene: TRBV5-4
j_gene: TRBJ1-6
abundance: NA
CDR3nt: TGTGCCAGCAGCCTACCTAAAAGACAGGGGGCTTCACCCCTCCACTTT
CDR3aa: CASSLPKRQGASPLHF

d_gene: TRBD2
v_gene: TRBV27
j_gene: TRBJ2-3
abundance: NA
CDR3nt: TGTGCCAGCAGTTTGGGACTAGCGGGAGGGCCGGTCACAGATACGCAGTATTTT
CDR3aa: CASSLGLAGGPVTDTQYF

d_gene: NA
v_gene: TRBV18
j_gene: TRBJ2-2
abundance: NA
CDR3nt: TGTGCCAGCTCACCAGAGGTCGGGGAGCTGTTTTTT
CDR3aa: CASSPEVGELFF

d_gene: NA
v_gene: TRBV5-8
j_gene: TRBJ2-3
abundance: NA
CDR3nt: TGTGCCAGCAGGATGGCTAGTAGCACAGATACGCAGTATTTT
CDR3aa: CASRMASSTDTQYF

d_gene: TRBD2
v_gene: TRBV7-4
j_gene: TRBJ2-7
abundance: NA
CDR3nt: TGTGCCAGCAGGGGTTTCGGGGGAGGGTACTCCTACGAGCAGTACTTC
CDR3aa: CASRGFGGGYSYEQYF

d_gene: NA
v_gene: TRBV6-5
j_gene: TRBJ1-1
abundance: few
CDR3nt: TGTGCCAGCAGTTACTCGATGGGCAGGTCGAACACTGAAGCTTTCTTT
CDR3aa: CASSYSMGRSNTEAFF